This note documents a single T cell receptor beta chain sequence. Profiled with immunoSEQ multiplex PCR; TCRdb holds only in-frame clones, not every one. The sample lists 14,000 or so clones, 60% to 80% occurring once. These data are taken from a study of neoadjuvant anti-PD-1 for oral cavity cancer. Overall study: Patients without progression got a fourth dose around day 43.

Deletions cut 2 bases from V and 7 bases from J, with 12 bases between. This CDR3 has 14 amino acids. Germline-derived CDR1 and CDR2 are MGHRA and YSYEKL. Time point noted: after neoadjuvant nivolumab, at surgical resection. This material consisted of PBMCs, taken after nivolumab (anti-PD-1) treatment. The chain joins TRBV4-1 to TRBJ1-5, with D perhaps matching TRBD1 (5 bases). This TCR was recovered from a person aged 35-79 years with oral cavity squamous cell carcinoma. Here the CDR3 reads CASSQFQGGQPQHF. In nucleotides, the CDR3 is TGCGCCAGCAGCCAATTCCAGGGCGGGCAGCCCCAGCATTTT.